These T cell receptor beta chains were read from a single sample in a study of cytomegalovirus exposure and HLA in healthy donors. Only in-frame clones appear in the TCRdb table, and some are missing; sequencing was by immunoSEQ multiplex PCR. The sample records 150,000 to 200,000 clones, around 80% being singletons. Sequenced sample: PBMCs. The receptors were gathered from a man between 25 and 39 years old in good health and CMV-seronegative. Both conserved end residues are part of each CDR3. D genes are given only for firm matches. Clone size is not always given. Where it is, it says once, few, many or a class for expanded clones.

abundance,d_gene,v_gene,j_gene,CDR3nt,CDR3aa
-,TRBD2,TRBV27,TRBJ2-1,TGTGCCAGCAGTTTACCCGGACTAGCGGGTAATGAGCAGTTCTTC,CASSLPGLAGNEQFF
-,TRBD2,TRBV27,TRBJ2-7,TGTGCCAGCAGTTTATCTGCCCCCCTGACTAGCGGCTACGAGCAGTACTTC,CASSLSAPLTSGYEQYF
-,-,TRBV11-2,TRBJ1-1,TGTGCCAGCAGCGGCGGGGACGGAGTAACTGAAGATTTCTTT,CASSGGDGVTEDFF
few,-,TRBV19,TRBJ2-1,TGTGCCAGTAGTATAGATTTTTTTCGGGAGCAGTTCTTC,CASSIDFFREQFF
-,-,TRBV28,TRBJ2-4,TGTGCCAGCAGTTTTGCCGGGGTTTCCCCAGCATACATTCAGTACTTC,CASSFAGVSPAYIQYF
-,TRBD1,TRBV7-9,TRBJ2-7,TGTGCCAGCAGCTTCTTCCGGGACAGGGTTCAAGCCGAGCAGTACTTC,CASSFFRDRVQAEQYF
-,TRBD2,TRBV7-9,TRBJ2-1,TGTGCCAGCAGCTACGGACTAGCGGACAATGAGCAGTTCTTC,CASSYGLADNEQFF
-,TRBD2,TRBV5-8,TRBJ2-7,TGTGCCAGCAGCTTATCTTTCGATGGGACTAGCGGGATGTACGAGCAGTACTTC,CASSLSFDGTSGMYEQYF
-,-,TRBV4-1,TRBJ2-7,TGCGCCAGCAGCCAAGAGGTCCAACGGAGCTCCTACGAGCAGTACTTC,CASSQEVQRSSYEQYF
-,TRBD2,TRBV4-2,TRBJ2-1,TGTGCCAGCAGCCCAAGGAAAGGTACTAGCGGGAGGGCCTTGAAACATGAGCAGTTCTTC,CASSPRKGTSGRALKHEQFF
-,TRBD1,TRBV7-2,TRBJ1-2,TGTGCCAGCAGCACGACAGGGTTGGGCGGCTACACCTTC,CASSTTGLGGYTF
-,TRBD1,TRBV7-9,TRBJ2-7,TGTGCCAGCAGCTCCGCTGCAGGGACAGAGCAATACGAGCAGTACTTC,CASSSAAGTEQYEQYF
-,TRBD1,TRBV7-2,TRBJ2-1,TGTGCCAGCAGCGCCCGGGACAGGGGTGTCAATGAGCAGTTCTTC,CASSARDRGVNEQFF
-,-,TRBV28,TRBJ2-2,TGTGCCAGCAGTTTTGGGTCCAGGGGATGGACCGGGGAGCTGTTTTTT,CASSFGSRGWTGELFF
-,-,TRBV2,TRBJ1-5,TGTGCCAGCAGCGCGGCTACAGGGAGCAATCAGCCCCAGCATTTT,CASSAATGSNQPQHF
-,TRBD1,TRBV7-3,TRBJ1-1,TGTGCCAGCAGCTTGACCCGGGACAGGGTCGTAGACACTGAAGCTTTCTTT,CASSLTRDRVVDTEAFF
few,-,TRBV10-3,TRBJ2-3,TGTGCCATCAGCGACAGAGCCACAGATACGCAGTATTTT,CAISDRATDTQYF
few,-,TRBV7-3,TRBJ2-7,TGTGCCAGCAGCTTTGGCGGCCACGCATCCTACGAGCAGTACTTC,CASSFGGHASYEQYF
-,TRBD1,TRBV29-1,TRBJ2-5,TGCAGCGTCGGGACAGGGCCTATCTTACAAGAGACCCAGTACTTC,CSVGTGPILQETQYF
few,-,TRBV2,TRBJ2-7,TGTGCCAGCAGTGAATGGTCCGAGGCGCAGTACTTC,CASSEWSEAQYF
-,-,TRBV5-1,TRBJ2-3,TGCGCCAGCAGCTTTTCGGAGGATACGCAGTATTTT,CASSFSEDTQYF
-,-,TRBV18,TRBJ2-7,TGTGCCAGCTCCCTTAAGGGGTACGAGCAGTACTTC,CASSLKGYEQYF
-,-,TRBV5-5,TRBJ2-1,TGTGCCAGCAGCTTGATGGGGCTTAGGTCGTTCTTC,CASSLMGLRSFF
-,-,TRBV5-5,TRBJ2-5,TGTGCCAGCAGCTTATGGTCCGCGTACCAAGAGACCCAGTACTTC,CASSLWSAYQETQYF
-,TRBD2,TRBV11-2,TRBJ2-5,TGTGCCAGCAGCTCCAGCGGGAGGAGTGCGGAGACCCAGTACTTC,CASSSSGRSAETQYF
-,-,TRBV5-1,TRBJ2-7,TGCGCCAGCAGCTTGGGGCATCGACGGACGGGACACTCCTACGAGCAGTACTTC,CASSLGHRRTGHSYEQYF
-,-,TRBV15,TRBJ2-3,TGTGCCACCAGAGTGGAGGGAACAGATACGCAGTATTTT,CATRVEGTDTQYF
-,-,TRBV25-1,TRBJ2-7,TGTGCCAGCAGTCCTGGCAGAACCTACGAGCAGTACTTC,CASSPGRTYEQYF
-,-,TRBV7-9,TRBJ2-2,TGTGCCAGCAGCTTTTTAGCGGACACCGGGGAGCTGTTTTTT,CASSFLADTGELFF
-,-,TRBV7-2,TRBJ1-5,TGTGCCAGCAGCTTATCAGCGACGTATAGCAATCAGCCCCAGCATTTT,CASSLSATYSNQPQHF
-,TRBD2,TRBV19,TRBJ2-7,TGTGCCAGTAGTGAAACCGGGACTAGGATGGGCGAGCAGTACTTC,CASSETGTRMGEQYF
few,TRBD1,TRBV4-1,TRBJ1-2,TGCGCCAGCAGCCAGACAGGGGTGGCTGGCTACACCTTC,CASSQTGVAGYTF
-,TRBD1,TRBV19,TRBJ2-7,TGTGCCAGTAGTACACGACAGGGACGGTTCTACGAGCAGTACTTC,CASSTRQGRFYEQYF
-,-,TRBV2,TRBJ1-1,TGTGCCAGTGGTGGATGGGGGCAGGGCACTGAAGCTTTCTTT,CASGGWGQGTEAFF
-,-,TRBV15,TRBJ2-1,TGTGCCACCAGCAGAGGCCTGTCCGGGAATGAGCAGTTCTTC,CATSRGLSGNEQFF
-,TRBD1,TRBV2,TRBJ2-2,TGTGCCAGCAGGTACAGGGGTGGCGGGGAGCTGTTTTTT,CASRYRGGGELFF
-,TRBD1,TRBV5-4,TRBJ2-1,TGTGCCAGCAGCCTACAGGGGGCACGGGAGCAGTTCTTC,CASSLQGAREQFF
-,-,TRBV18,TRBJ2-7,TGTGCCAGCTCACCACGGGAGTTCGGGGACGAGCAGTACTTC,CASSPREFGDEQYF
-,-,TRBV30,TRBJ2-2,TGTGCCTGGACGGGGAACACCGGGGAGCTGTTTTTT,CAWTGNTGELFF
-,-,TRBV27,TRBJ1-1,TGTGCCAGCAGTTTAGTCGGGGGGCTTGGAGCTTTCTTT,CASSLVGGLGAFF
-,TRBD1,TRBV30,TRBJ1-2,TGTGCCTGGAGTGCGGGGACAGGGGGCAGCTATGGCTACACCTTC,CAWSAGTGGSYGYTF
-,TRBD1,TRBV7-3,TRBJ2-2,TGTGCCAGCAGCTTCACAGGGGGCTGGGGCGGGGAGCTGTTTTTT,CASSFTGGWGGELFF
-,-,TRBV19,TRBJ2-1,TGTGCCAGTGAGCAGGGGCTTAGGAATGAGCAGTTCTTC,CASEQGLRNEQFF
-,-,TRBV18,TRBJ2-2,TGTGCCAGCTCAAGCCGGGAACCCAACCCCGGGGAGCTGTTTTTT,CASSSREPNPGELFF
-,-,TRBV19,TRBJ1-3,TGTGCCAGTAGTAAGCCGGGGTCTGGAAACACCATATATTTT,CASSKPGSGNTIYF
few,-,TRBV6-1,TRBJ2-7,TGTGCCAGCAGTGTTCTGACACCAACCCACTCCTACGAGCAGTACTTC,CASSVLTPTHSYEQYF
-,-,TRBV7-6,TRBJ2-6,TGTGCCAGCAGCCGACAGCCGGATGGGGCCAACGTCCTGACTTTC,CASSRQPDGANVLTF
few,-,TRBV2,TRBJ2-7,TGTGCCAGCAGTGTGGTGCTACTCTACGAGCAGTACTTC,CASSVVLLYEQYF
-,TRBD1,TRBV11-3,TRBJ2-3,TGTGCCAGCAGCCCCCTGGGGACAGGGTCAGATACGCAGTATTTT,CASSPLGTGSDTQYF
-,-,TRBV7-9,TRBJ1-2,TGTGCCAGCGTACACAGGGAAAAGGACTATGGCTACACCTTC,CASVHREKDYGYTF
-,TRBD2,TRBV27,TRBJ2-1,TGTGCCAGCAGTCCTAGCGGGAGGGAGCAGTTCTTC,CASSPSGREQFF